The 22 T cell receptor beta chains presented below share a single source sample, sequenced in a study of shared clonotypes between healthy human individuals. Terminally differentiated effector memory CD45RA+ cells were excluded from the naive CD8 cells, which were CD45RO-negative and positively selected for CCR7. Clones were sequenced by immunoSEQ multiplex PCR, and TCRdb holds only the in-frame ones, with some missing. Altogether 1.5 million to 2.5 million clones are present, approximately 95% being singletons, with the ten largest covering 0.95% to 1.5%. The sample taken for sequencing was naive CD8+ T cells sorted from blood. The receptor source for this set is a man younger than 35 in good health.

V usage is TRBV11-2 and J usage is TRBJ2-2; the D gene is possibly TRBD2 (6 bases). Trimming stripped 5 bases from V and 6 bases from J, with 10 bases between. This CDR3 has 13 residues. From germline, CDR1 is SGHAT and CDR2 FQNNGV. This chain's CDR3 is CASSLLASGELFF. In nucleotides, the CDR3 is TGTGCCAGCAGCCTTCTAGCGTCCGGGGAGCTGTTTTTT.

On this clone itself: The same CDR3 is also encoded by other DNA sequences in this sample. Here the CDR3 DNA reads TGTGCCAGCAGCTTCCGGGACAGGCTCTACGAGCAGTACTTC. Translation: CASSFRDRLYEQYF. The chain employs TRBV5-4 and TRBJ2-7; 8 bases map to TRBD1. The CDR3 is 14 amino acids. With V trimmed by 2 bases and J by 3 bases, 4 bases remained unmatched. CDR1 SGHNT and CDR2 YYREEE come from the germline V gene (reference sequence).

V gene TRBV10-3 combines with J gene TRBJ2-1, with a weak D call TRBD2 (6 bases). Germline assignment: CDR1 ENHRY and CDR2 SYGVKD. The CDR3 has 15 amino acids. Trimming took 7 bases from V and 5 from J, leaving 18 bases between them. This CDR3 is CAINRLESPHNEQFF. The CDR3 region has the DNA TGTGCCATCAACCGACTAGAGTCTCCCCACAATGAGCAGTTCTTC.

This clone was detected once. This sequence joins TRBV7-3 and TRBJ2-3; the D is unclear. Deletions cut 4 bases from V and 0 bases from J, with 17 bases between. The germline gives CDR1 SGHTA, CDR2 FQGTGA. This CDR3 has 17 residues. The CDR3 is CASSSPRYSSSTDTQYF. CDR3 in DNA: TGTGCCAGCAGCTCCCCCAGGTATAGCTCTAGCACAGATACGCAGTATTTT.

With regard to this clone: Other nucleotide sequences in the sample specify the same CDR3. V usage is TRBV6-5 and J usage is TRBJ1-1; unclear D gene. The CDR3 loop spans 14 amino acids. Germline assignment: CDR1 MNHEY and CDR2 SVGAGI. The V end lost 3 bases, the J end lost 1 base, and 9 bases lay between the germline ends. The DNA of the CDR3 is TGTGCCAGCAGTTATGCAGAGGGGAACACTGAAGCTTTCTTT. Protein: CASSYAEGNTEAFF.

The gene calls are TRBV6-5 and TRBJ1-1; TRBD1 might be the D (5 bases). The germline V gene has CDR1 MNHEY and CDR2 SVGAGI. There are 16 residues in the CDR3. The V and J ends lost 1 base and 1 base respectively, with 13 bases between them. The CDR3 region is CASSYYVGGENTEAFF. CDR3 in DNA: TGTGCCAGCAGTTACTACGTGGGAGGGGAGAACACTGAAGCTTTCTTT.

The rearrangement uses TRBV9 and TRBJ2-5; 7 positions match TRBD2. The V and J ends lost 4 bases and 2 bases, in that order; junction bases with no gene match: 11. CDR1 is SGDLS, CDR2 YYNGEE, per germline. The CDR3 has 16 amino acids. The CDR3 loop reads CASSTEWLAVQETQYF. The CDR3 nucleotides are TGTGCCAGCAGCACCGAGTGGCTAGCGGTACAAGAGACCCAGTACTTC.

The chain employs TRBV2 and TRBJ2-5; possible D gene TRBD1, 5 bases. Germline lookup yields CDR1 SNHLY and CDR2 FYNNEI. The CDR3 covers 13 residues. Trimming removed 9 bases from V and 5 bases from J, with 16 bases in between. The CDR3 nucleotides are TGTGCCAGTTTCGACCACAGGTGGGAGACCCAGTACTTC. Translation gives CASFDHRWETQYF.

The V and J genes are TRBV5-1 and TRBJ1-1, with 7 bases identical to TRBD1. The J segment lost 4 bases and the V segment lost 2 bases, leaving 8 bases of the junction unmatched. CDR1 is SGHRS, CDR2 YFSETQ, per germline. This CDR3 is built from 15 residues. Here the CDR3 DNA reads TGCGCCAGCAGCTTCAGTCAGGGGGGTGGCACTGAAGCTTTCTTT. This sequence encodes CASSFSQGGGTEAFF.

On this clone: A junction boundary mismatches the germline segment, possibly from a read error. CDR3 nucleotides: TGCGCCAGCAGTGAGGGCGGGGTTGGTAGGTTC. Translation: CASSEGGVGRF. V is TRBV10-2 and J is TRBJ2-7, with D possibly TRBD2 on 6 matching bases. CDR3 size: 11 residues. The germline V gene encodes CDR1 WSHSY and CDR2 SAAADI.

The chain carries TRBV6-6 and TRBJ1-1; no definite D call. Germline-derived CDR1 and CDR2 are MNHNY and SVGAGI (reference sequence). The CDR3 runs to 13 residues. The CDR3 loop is CAIDLGMNTEAFF. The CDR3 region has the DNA TGTGCTATCGACCTCGGGATGAACACTGAAGCTTTCTTT.

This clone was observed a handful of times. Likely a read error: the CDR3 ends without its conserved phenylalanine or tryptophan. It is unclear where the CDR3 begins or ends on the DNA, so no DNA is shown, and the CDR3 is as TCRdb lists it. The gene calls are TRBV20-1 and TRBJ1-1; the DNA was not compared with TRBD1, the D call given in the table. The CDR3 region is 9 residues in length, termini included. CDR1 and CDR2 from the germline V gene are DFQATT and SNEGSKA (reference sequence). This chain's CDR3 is CSASRPRGI.

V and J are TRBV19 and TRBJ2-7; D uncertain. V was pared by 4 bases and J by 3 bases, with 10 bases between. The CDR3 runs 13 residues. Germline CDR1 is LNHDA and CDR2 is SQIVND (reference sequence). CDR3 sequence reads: CASSTPSDYEQYF. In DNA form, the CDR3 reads TGTGCCAGTAGTACCCCCTCGGACTACGAGCAGTACTTC.

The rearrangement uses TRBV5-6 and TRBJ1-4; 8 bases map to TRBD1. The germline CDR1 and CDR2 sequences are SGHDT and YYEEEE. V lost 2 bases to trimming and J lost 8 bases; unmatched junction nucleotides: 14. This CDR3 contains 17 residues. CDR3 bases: TGTGCCAGCAGCTTATGGACAGGGATGGGGTTTGGCGAAAAACTGTTTTTT. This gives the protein CASSLWTGMGFGEKLFF.

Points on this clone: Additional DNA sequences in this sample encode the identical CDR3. The CDR3 nucleotides are TGTGCCAGCAGTCCCCTGGGTAATGAGCAGTTCTTC. As protein: CASSPLGNEQFF. V gene TRBV27 combines with J gene TRBJ2-1, with D uncertain. CDR3 length equals 12 residues. Germline V CDR1 and CDR2: MNHEY, SMNVEV (reference sequence). Trimming cost V 5 bases and J 7 bases, with 9 bases left between them.

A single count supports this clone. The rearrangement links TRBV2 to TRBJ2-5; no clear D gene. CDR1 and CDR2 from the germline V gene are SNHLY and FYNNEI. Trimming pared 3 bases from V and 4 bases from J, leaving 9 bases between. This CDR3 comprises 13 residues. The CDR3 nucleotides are TGTGCCAGCAGTGAGGAAGGTGGAGAGACCCAGTACTTC. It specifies CASSEEGGETQYF.

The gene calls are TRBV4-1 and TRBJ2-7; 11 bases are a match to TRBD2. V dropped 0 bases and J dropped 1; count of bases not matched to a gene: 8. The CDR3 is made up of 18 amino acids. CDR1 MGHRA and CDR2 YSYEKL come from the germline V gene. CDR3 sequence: CASSQEGLTSGVSYEQYF. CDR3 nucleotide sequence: TGCGCCAGCAGCCAAGAAGGCCTGACTAGCGGGGTATCCTACGAGCAGTACTTC.

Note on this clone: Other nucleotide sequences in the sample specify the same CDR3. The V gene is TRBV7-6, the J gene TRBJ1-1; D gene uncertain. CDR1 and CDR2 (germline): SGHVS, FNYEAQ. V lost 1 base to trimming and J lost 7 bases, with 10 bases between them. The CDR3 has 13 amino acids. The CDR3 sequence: CASSLGAASEAFF. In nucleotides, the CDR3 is TGTGCCAGCAGCTTAGGGGCAGCAAGTGAAGCTTTCTTT.

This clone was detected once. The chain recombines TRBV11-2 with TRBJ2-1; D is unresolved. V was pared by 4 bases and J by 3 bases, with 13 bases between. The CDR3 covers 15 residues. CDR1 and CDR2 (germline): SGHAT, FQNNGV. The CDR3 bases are TGTGCCAGCAGCTCAATACAAGGGAACTACAATGAGCAGTTCTTC. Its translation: CASSSIQGNYNEQFF.

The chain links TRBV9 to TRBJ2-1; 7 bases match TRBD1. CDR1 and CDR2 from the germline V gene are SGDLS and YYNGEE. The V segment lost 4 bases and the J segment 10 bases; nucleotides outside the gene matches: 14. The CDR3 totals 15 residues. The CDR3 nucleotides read TGTGCCAGCAGCCTATGGACAGGTGACCTAGGGGAGCAGTTCTTC. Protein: CASSLWTGDLGEQFF.

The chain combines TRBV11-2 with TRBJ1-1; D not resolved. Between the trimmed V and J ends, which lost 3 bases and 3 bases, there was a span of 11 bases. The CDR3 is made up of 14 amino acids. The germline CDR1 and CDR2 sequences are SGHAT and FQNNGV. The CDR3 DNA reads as TGTGCCAGCAGCTTGCTCATGAAGGACACTGAAGCTTTCTTT. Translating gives CASSLLMKDTEAFF.

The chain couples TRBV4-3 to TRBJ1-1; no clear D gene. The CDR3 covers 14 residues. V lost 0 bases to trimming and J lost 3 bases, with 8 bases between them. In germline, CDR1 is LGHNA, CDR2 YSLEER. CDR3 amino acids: CASSQDGGDTEAFF. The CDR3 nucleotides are TGCGCCAGCAGCCAAGATGGCGGGGACACTGAAGCTTTCTTT.